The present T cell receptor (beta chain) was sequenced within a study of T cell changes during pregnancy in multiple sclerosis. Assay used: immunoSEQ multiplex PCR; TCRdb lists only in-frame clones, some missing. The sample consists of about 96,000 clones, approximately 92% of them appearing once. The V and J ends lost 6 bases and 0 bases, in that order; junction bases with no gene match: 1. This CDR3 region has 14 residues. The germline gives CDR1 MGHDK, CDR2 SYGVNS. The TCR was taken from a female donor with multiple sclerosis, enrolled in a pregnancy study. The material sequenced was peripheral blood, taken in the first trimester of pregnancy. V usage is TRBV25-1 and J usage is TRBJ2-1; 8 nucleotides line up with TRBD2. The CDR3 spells CASRSGSSYNEQFF. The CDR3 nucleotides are TGTGCCAGCAGGAGCGGGAGCTCCTACAATGAGCAGTTCTTC. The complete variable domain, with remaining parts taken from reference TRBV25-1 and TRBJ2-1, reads EADIYQTPRYLVIGTGKKITLECSQTMGHDKMYWYQQDPGMELHLIHYSYGVNSTEKGDLSSESTVSRIRTEHFPLTLESARPSHTSQYLCASRSGSSYNEQFFGPGTRLTVL.